This T cell receptor beta chain was captured by sequencing in a study of blood T cells in healthy people across ages. With a J-beta primer mix and a sample-barcoded 5' primer, a second PCR ran about 7 to 11 cycles. TCRdb reprocessed the 5' RACE reads with MiXCR, giving one entry per CDR3 protein. In the table there are about 1.4 million distinct CDR3 sequences, 59% of which are singletons. This CDR3 contains 14 residues. Germline V CDR1 and CDR2: MNHEY, SMNVEV (reference sequence). Trimming cost V 3 bases and J 8 bases; bases outside gene matches: 7. The chain is built from TRBV27 and TRBJ1-2, with 9 nucleotides matching TRBD1. The material sequenced was blood. This sequence originates from a man between 18 and 29 years old in good health. Here the CDR3 reads CASSFTGGLSGYTF. The CDR3 bases are TGTGCCAGCAGTTTCACAGGGGGCTTGAGCGGCTACACCTTC.